The source of this T cell receptor beta chain is a study of T cells in Graves' hyperthyroidism and ophthalmopathy (dated by TCRdb to about 2019). With respect to the entire study: Peripheral blood samples were taken at initial diagnosis, before any treatment was given. A discovery cohort of roughly 100 patients, roughly 40 with Graves' ophthalmopathy and 57 with stable Graves' hyperthyroidism, was used to find distinguishing TCR V-J signatures. Whether ophthalmopathy could be predicted prospectively was tested in an independent validation cohort made up of roughly 19 hyperthyroidism patients plus 17 patients who later progressed to ophthalmopathy. The 100 discovery patients were divided at random into training and test sets in a 7:3 ratio. The study also compared thyroid tissue and blood T-cell repertoires from about six Graves' hyperthyroidism patients. After sampling, hyperthyroidism patients received methimazole starting at 30 mg daily, and ophthalmopathy patients received high-dose intravenous methylprednisolone. The paper describes TCR Vbeta CDR3 sequencing of roughly 130 peripheral blood samples, made up of some 42 ophthalmopathy patients, some 80 hyperthyroidism patients and 17 progressor patients. What the work shows at the level of the full study, not this receptor alone: No statistical method was used to fix the sample size in advance, and group allocation was not hidden from the investigators. In validation, the model predicted progression to ophthalmopathy a median of roughly 6.2 months before onset, with about 70% sensitivity and roughly 77% specificity. A model built on a 13 V-J signature distinguished ophthalmopathy from stable hyperthyroidism, reaching 87.88% sensitivity and about 81% specificity in cross-validation and 80%/75% in testing. Most expanded thyroid clonotypes (frequency above 0.001) were also detected in blood, suggesting blood repertoires may reflect thyroid immune responses.

Trimming costs V 6 bases and J 1 base, and their ends lie 18 bases apart. Spanning cysteine to phenylalanine, the CDR3 consists of 16 amino acids. Just the 48-base CDR3 DNA is kept, in frame starting at base 1. Details on this clonotype: The antigen this receptor binds is unknown. No clone much larger than this one lies a single base away; base qualities are absent.

Hyperthyroidism patients were newly diagnosed, with disease duration under 2 months, and aged 18 to 65 years. Any patient with an uncontrolled infection, another autoimmune disease, pregnancy or lactation was excluded. Diagnoses were based on clinical symptoms, serum thyroxine and TRAb, thyroid ultrasound and orbital computed tomography. Blood from progressor patients was drawn when they were first diagnosed with hyperthyroidism, before any ophthalmopathy symptoms appeared. Ficoll-Paque density gradient centrifugation was used to isolate PBMCs from about 10 ml of fresh peripheral blood. Progressor patients were defined as those initially diagnosed with Graves' hyperthyroidism in whom ophthalmopathy developed during follow-up. Total RNA was extracted using Trizol reagent, and RNA quality was assessed on an Agilent 2100 Bioanalyzer. The TCR beta CDR3 regions were amplified from RNA transcripts. For the first round of RT-PCR on the TCR CDR3, the HTBI primer set was used together with the Qiagen OneStep RT-PCR kit. Libraries were constructed in a second round of multiplex PCR, after which size selection and purification were carried out. Paired-end sequencing of the libraries was performed with 100 bp reads on an Illumina HiSeq2000. The study's own analysis went as follows. Raw data were processed with SOAPnuke, discarding reads with adapters, uncalled bases, mean Phred below 15, or no exact constant-primer or identifier match. High-quality paired reads were merged using COPE v1.2.5, and each unique nucleotide sequence was defined as a clonotype. Clonotypes were aligned to IMGT TRBV, TRBD and TRBJ reference segments using MiTCR v1.1. The analysis included only V-J combinations with a frequency above 0.0001, which together covered over 98% of the repertoires. A TCS score was defined as the ratio of F50 (clonal expansion) to E x V (chaos), with BLOSUM62-based TCRdist applied between CDR3 peptides within each V-J. Welch's t-statistics and random forest reduced around 550 V-J features to some 14, which were used in a naive Bayes classifier (R e1071). The raw public reads went through TCRdb reprocessing: fastp at Q25, MiXCR clone calling, in-frame beta chains kept. Identical CDR3 proteins give one entry, which carries the most common genes and DNA. V and J calls and clone size were set by TCRdb, not the authors. For this sample the table gives roughly 300,000 distinct CDR3 sequences, of which less than 30% were detected only once. The top ten clones comprise 25% to 30% of the sample.

The source is a man in his forties or fifties with Graves' hyperthyroidism that later progressed to Graves' ophthalmopathy. Sequences were obtained from blood. The chain is encoded by TRBV12-3 or TRBV12-4 joined to TRBJ1-1; TRBD1 is possibly the D segment (5 matching bases). Here is the DNA: TGTGCCAGCAGCCCTAGAACCGACAGCCCGAACACTGAAGCTTTCTTT. This sequence encodes CASSPRTDSPNTEAFF.